Reported below is one T cell receptor beta chain. Its specificity is not known. Data came from immunoSEQ multiplex PCR; TCRdb stores just in-frame clones and leaves some out. The sample yields approximately 50,000 clones, approximately 82% seen once. This sample stems from a study of lymphopenia after photon versus proton radiotherapy. Study-wide findings and caveats: Post-nadir diversity loss with photons came from oligoclonal expansion, particularly CD8+ Temra cells.

Germline CDR1 SGHTA, CDR2 FQGNSA. V shed 3 bases and J shed 5 bases, with 16 bases lying between them. This CDR3 spans 16 amino acids. The sequencing here drew on peripheral blood, taken from a patient treated with photon-based radiotherapy. This clonotype was sampled from a man aged 45-65 years with gastric cancer. This rearrangement joins TRBV7-2 to TRBJ2-2; possible D gene TRBD1, 6 bases. CDR3: CASSFWGRGETGELFF. The CDR3 DNA reads TGTGCCAGCAGCTTTTGGGGGCGTGGGGAAACCGGGGAGCTGTTTTTT.